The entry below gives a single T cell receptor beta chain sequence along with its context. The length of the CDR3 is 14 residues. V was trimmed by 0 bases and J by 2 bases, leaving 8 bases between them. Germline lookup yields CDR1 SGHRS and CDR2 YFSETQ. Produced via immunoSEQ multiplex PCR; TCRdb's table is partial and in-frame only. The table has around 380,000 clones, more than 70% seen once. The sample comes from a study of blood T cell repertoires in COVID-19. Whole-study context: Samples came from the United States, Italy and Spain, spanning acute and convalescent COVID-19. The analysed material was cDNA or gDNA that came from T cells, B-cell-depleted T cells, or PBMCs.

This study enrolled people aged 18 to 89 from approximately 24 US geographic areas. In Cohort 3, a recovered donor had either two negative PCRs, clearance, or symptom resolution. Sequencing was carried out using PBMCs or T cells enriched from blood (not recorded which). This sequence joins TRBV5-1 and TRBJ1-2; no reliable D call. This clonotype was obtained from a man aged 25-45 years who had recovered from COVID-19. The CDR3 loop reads CASSLGRENYGYTF. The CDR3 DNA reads TGCGCCAGCAGCTTGGGGCGGGAGAACTATGGCTACACCTTC. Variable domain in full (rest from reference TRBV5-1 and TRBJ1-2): KAGVTQTPRYLIKTRGQQVTLSCSPISGHRSVSWYQQTPGQGLQFLFEYFSETQRNKGNFPGRFSGRQFSNSRSEMNVSTLELGDSALYLCASSLGRENYGYTFGSGTRLTVV.